Detailed here is one TCR beta chain. The entry originates in a study of T cell changes during pregnancy in multiple sclerosis. The CDR3 runs to 11 residues. CDR1 and CDR2 (germline): DFQATT, SNEGSKA (reference sequence). Trimming shortened V by 5 bases and J by 4 bases, and 6 bases separated the two germline ends. Libraries were prepared by immunoSEQ multiplex PCR; TCRdb keeps only in-frame clonotypes and omits some of them. The sample holds over 50,000 clones, 85% to 95% seen once. The sequence was obtained from a female donor with multiple sclerosis, enrolled in a pregnancy study. This chain joins TRBV20-1 and TRBJ1-3, with D perhaps TRBD1 (6 bases). Source: CD4+ T cells from peripheral blood mononuclear cells, taken in the third trimester of pregnancy. CDR3 in DNA: TGCAGTGCTGGGACAGGAAACACCATATATTTT. Its translation is CSAGTGNTIYF.